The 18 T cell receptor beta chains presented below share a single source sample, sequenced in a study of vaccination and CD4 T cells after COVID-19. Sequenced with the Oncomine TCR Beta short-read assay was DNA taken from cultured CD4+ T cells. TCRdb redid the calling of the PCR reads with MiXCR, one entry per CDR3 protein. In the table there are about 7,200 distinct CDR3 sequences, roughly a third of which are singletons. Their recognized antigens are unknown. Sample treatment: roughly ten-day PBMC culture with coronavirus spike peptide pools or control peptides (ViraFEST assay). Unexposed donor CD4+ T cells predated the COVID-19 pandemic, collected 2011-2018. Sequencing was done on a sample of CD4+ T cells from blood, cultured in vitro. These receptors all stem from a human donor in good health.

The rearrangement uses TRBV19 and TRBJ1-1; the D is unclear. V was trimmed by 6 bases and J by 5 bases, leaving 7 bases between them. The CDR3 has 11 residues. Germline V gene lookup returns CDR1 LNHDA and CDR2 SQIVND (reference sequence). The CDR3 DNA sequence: TGTGCCAGTAGGGTGGCTACTGAAGCTTTCTTT. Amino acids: CASRVATEAFF. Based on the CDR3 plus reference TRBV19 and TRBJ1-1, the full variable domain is DGGITQSPKYLFRKEGQNVTLSCEQNLNHDAMYWYRQDPGQGLRLIYYSQIVNDFQKGDIAEGYSVSREKKESFPLTVTSAQKNPTAFYLCASRVATEAFFGQGTRLTVV.

In DNA form, the CDR3 reads TGCGCCAGCAGCCAAGATCACGGGGGGGTATTCTCTGGGGCCAACGTCCTGACTTTC. Its translation is CASSQDHGGVFSGANVLTF. V usage is TRBV4-1 and J usage is TRBJ2-6, with 8 bases identical to TRBD2. The CDR3 is 19 amino acids. Germline V lookup: CDR1 MGHRA, CDR2 YSYEKL. Unmatched junction bases numbered 7, after V lost 0 bases and J lost 0 bases.

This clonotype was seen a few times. CDR3 amino acids: CSAEGPGRQETQYF. CDR3 sequence (DNA): TGCAGTGCCGAGGGACCCGGGCGGCAAGAGACCCAGTACTTC. The V and J genes are TRBV20-1 and TRBJ2-5; D tentatively reads TRBD1 or TRBD2 (5 bases each). CDR1 is DFQATT and CDR2 is SNEGSKA in the germline V gene (reference sequence). The CDR3 runs 14 residues. The V gene lost 6 bases and the J gene lost 2 bases, with 16 bases spanning the gap.

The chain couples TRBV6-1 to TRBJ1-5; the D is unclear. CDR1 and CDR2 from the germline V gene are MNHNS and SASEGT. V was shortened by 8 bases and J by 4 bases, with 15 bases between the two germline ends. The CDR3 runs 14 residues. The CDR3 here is CASGVANYNQPQHF. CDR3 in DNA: TGTGCCAGCGGGGTTGCAAATTATAATCAGCCCCAGCATTTT.

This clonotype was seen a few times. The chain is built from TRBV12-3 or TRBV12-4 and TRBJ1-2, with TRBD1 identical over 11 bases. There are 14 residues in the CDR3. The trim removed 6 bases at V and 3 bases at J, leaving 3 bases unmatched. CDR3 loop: CASRGTGGDYGYTF. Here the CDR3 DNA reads TGTGCCAGCAGGGGGACAGGGGGGGACTATGGCTACACCTTC.

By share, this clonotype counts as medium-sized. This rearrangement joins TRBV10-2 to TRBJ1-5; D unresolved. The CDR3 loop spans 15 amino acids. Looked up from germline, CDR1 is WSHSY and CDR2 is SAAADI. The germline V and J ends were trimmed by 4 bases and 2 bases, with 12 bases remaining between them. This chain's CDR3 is CASSGGEIGNQPQHF. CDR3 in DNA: TGCGCCAGCAGTGGTGGGGAAATCGGCAATCAGCCCCAGCATTTT.

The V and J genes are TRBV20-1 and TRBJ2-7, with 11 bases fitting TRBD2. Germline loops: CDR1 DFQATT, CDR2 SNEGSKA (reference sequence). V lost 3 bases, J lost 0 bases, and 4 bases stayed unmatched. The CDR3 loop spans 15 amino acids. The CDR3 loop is CSASALAGGSYEQYF. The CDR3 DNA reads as TGCAGTGCTAGTGCCCTAGCGGGGGGCTCCTACGAGCAGTACTTC.

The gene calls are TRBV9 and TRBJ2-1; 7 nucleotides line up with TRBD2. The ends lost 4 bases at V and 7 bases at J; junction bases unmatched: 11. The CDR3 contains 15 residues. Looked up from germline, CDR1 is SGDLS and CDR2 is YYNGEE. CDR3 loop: CASSFGTTRGNEQFF. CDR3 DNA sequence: TGTGCCAGCAGCTTCGGGACTACCCGCGGTAATGAGCAGTTCTTC.

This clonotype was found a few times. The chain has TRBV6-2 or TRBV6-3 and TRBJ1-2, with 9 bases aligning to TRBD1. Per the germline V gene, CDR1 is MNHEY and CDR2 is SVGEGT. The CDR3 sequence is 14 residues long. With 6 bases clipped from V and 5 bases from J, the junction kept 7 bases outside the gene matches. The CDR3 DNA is TGTGCCAGCAGCCCCGACGGGACAGGGTATGGCTACACCTTC. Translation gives CASSPDGTGYGYTF.

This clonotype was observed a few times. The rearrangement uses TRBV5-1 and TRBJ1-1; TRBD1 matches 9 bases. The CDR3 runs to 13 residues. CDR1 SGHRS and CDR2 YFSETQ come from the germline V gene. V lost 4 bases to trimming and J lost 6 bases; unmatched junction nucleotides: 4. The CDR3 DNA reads TGCGCCAGCAGCACAGGGGGCGCGGCTGAAGCTTTCTTT. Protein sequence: CASSTGGAAEAFF.

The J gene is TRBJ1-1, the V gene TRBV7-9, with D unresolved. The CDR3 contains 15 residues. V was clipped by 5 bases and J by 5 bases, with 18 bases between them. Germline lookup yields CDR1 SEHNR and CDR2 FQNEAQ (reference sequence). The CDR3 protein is CASSRNSAVGTEAFF. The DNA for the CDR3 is TGTGCCAGCAGCCGTAACTCCGCCGTGGGAACTGAAGCTTTCTTT.

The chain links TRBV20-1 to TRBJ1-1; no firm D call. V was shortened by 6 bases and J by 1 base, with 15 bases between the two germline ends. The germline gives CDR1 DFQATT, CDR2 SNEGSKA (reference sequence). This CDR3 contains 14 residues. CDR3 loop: CSASPHTANTEAFF. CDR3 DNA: TGCAGTGCAAGCCCTCATACGGCGAACACTGAAGCTTTCTTT.

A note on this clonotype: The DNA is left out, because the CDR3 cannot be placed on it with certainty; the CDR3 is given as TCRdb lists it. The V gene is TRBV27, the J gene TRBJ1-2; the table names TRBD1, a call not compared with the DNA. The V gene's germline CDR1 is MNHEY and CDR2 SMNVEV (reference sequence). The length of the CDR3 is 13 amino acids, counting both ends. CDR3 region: CATRGARTYGCTF.

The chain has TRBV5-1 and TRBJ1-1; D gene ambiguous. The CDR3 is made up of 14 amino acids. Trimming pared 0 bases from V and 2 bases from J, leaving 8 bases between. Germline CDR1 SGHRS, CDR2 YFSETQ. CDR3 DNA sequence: TGCGCCAGCAGCTTGGTGGTCGCCAACACTGAAGCTTTCTTT. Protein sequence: CASSLVVANTEAFF.

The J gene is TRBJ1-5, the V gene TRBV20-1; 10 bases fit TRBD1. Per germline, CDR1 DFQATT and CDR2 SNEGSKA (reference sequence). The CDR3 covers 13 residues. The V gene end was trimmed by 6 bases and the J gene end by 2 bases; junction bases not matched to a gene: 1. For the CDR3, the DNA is TGCAGTGCGGGGACAGGGGGCAATCAGCCCCAGCATTTT. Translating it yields CSAGTGGNQPQHF.

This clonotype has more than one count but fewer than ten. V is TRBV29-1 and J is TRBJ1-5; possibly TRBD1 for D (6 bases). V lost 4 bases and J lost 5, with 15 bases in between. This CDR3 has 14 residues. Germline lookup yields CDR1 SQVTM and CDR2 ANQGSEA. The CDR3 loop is CSVAKGRGDQPQHF. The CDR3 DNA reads TGCAGCGTTGCAAAGGGCAGGGGTGATCAGCCCCAGCATTTT. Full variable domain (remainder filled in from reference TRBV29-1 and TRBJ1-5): SAVISQKPSRDICQRGTSLTIQCQVDSQVTMMFWYRQQPGQSLTLIATANQGSEATYESGFVIDKFPISRPNLTFSTLTVSNMSPEDSSIYLCSVAKGRGDQPQHFGDGTRLSIL.

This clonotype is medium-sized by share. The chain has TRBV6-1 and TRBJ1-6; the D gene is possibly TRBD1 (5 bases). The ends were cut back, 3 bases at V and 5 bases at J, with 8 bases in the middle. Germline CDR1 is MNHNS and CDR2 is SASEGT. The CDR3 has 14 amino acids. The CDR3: CASSEGPDNSPLHF. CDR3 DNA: TGTGCCAGCAGTGAGGGACCTGATAATTCACCCCTCCACTTT.

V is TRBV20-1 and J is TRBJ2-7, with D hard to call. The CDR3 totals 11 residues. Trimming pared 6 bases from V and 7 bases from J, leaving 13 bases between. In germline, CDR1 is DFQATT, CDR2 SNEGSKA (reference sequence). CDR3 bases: TGCAGTGCCCCTGGGTTTGGGGAGCAGTACTTC. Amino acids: CSAPGFGEQYF.